The T cell receptor beta chain under discussion was sequenced for a study of T cells in Graves' hyperthyroidism and ophthalmopathy (dated by TCRdb to about 2019). As for the study more broadly: To identify distinguishing TCR V-J signatures, a discovery cohort of around 100 patients was used, comprising fewer than 45 with Graves' ophthalmopathy and around 60 with stable Graves' hyperthyroidism. The 100 or so discovery patients were randomly split 7:3 into training and test sets. The paper describes TCR Vbeta CDR3 sequencing of 120 to 150 peripheral blood samples, made up of roughly 45 ophthalmopathy patients, some 76 hyperthyroidism patients and 17 progressor patients. Following sampling, methimazole starting at 30 mg daily was given to hyperthyroidism patients, and high-dose intravenous methylprednisolone was given to ophthalmopathy patients. Prospective prediction of ophthalmopathy was tested in an independent validation cohort consisting of about 19 hyperthyroidism patients and 15 or so patients who later progressed to ophthalmopathy. Thyroid tissue and blood T-cell repertoires from several Graves' hyperthyroidism patients were also compared in the study. Study-wide conclusions, independent of this receptor: Most expanded thyroid clonotypes (frequency above 0.001) were also found in blood, which suggests that blood repertoires may mirror thyroid immune responses. Ophthalmopathy was separated from stable hyperthyroidism by a 13 V-J signature model, with about 86% sensitivity and 81% to 83% specificity obtained in cross-validation and 80%/75% obtained in testing. In validation, progression to ophthalmopathy was predicted by the model with 70.59% sensitivity and roughly 72% specificity, a median of roughly six months before onset. Sample size was not statistically predetermined, and investigators were not blinded to group allocation.

Note on this clonotype: The antigen it recognizes is unknown. A read error may produce the germline difference seen at one junction end.

TCR beta CDR3 regions were amplified from RNA transcripts. The first round of RT-PCR for the TCR CDR3 was performed with the HTBI primer set and the Qiagen OneStep RT-PCR kit. The libraries were constructed in a second round of multiplex PCR and then size-selected and purified. Paired-end sequencing of the libraries was performed with 100 bp reads on an Illumina HiSeq2000. The original pipeline was this. Raw data were processed with SOAPnuke, discarding reads with adapters, uncalled bases, mean Phred below 15, or no exact constant-primer or identifier match. COPE v1.2.5 was used to merge the high-quality paired reads, and each unique nucleotide sequence was defined as a clonotype. MiTCR v1.1 was used to align the clonotypes against IMGT TRBV, TRBD and TRBJ reference segments. The analysis included only V-J combinations with a frequency above 0.0001, which together covered 99% to 99.2% of the repertoires. The TCS score was defined as the ratio of F50 (clonal expansion) to E x V (chaos), calculated using BLOSUM62-based TCRdist between CDR3 peptides within each V-J. Welch's t-statistics and random forest reduced roughly 540 V-J features to 10 to 15, which were used in a naive Bayes classifier (R e1071). The similarity between thyroid and blood repertoires was quantified using the Morisita-Horn index. Using fastp at Q25 and MiXCR, TCRdb reprocessed the public reads and kept productive beta chains. Each record represents a unique CDR3 protein, reported with the most common genes and DNA among its rows. The V and J calls and clone size come from TCRdb's table, not from the authors' own analysis. The sample yields 490,000 or so distinct CDR3 sequences; about 46% were counted once. Of the sample, about two fifths falls within the top ten clones.

Any patient with an uncontrolled infection, another autoimmune disease, pregnancy or lactation was excluded. Clinical symptoms, serum thyroxine and TRAb, thyroid ultrasound, and orbital computed tomography formed the basis for the diagnoses. Total RNA was extracted with Trizol reagent, and quality was checked on an Agilent 2100 Bioanalyzer. Sequenced: peripheral blood or thyroid tissue (not recorded which). The receptor's source is an adult woman with Graves' disease, either hyperthyroidism or ophthalmopathy (not recorded which).

The nucleotide sequence reads as follows: TGCGCCAGCAGCTCCGGGACAGGCAACACCGGGGAGCTGTCTTGG. This gives the protein CASSSGTGNTGELSW. The rearrangement combines TRBV5-1 with TRBJ2-2; 8 junctional bases match TRBD1. The germline V gene yields SGHRS for CDR1 and YFSETQ for CDR2. From the cysteine through the tryptophan, the CDR3 covers 15 amino acids. Only the CDR3 region is kept as DNA, spanning 45 bases read in frame from base 1.